Detailed here is one T cell receptor beta chain. What this receptor recognizes is not known. Base quality data are lacking; no much larger clone is found one base away. Library creation used 5' RACE. Instrument used: Illumina HiSeq 2500. A second about 7 to 11 cycle PCR used a sample-barcoded 5' primer and a J-beta primer mix. A template-switch 5' adaptor carrying 12 random nucleotides introduced a unique molecular identifier onto each TCR beta cDNA molecule. At least 3 million CDR3-containing paired-end reads were obtained from each sample. First-strand cDNA synthesis was performed from all RNA using the Mint cDNA synthesis kit, with priming by a TRBC-specific oligonucleotide. All cDNA was treated with uracil-DNA glycosylase and then went through a first 18-cycle PCR with the universal primers M1SS and BC2_uni_R. In the paper's pipeline: Each sample was normalized by randomly selecting 1 million high-quality reads, each carrying a distinct molecular identifier. Reads with shared molecular identifiers were discarded instead of being binned into consensus sequences. MiTCR, set to a Q25 quality threshold and the strictest error-elimination algorithm, was used for CDR3 identification, clonotype clustering and error correction. A nonparametric unseen species model with Euler transformation was used to estimate a lower bound on total TCR beta diversity. TCRdb itself trimmed the public reads at Q25 with fastp, ran MiXCR and retained productive beta chains. Duplicate CDR3 protein sequences are folded into a single record with the most common DNA and genes. TCRdb's processing, not the study's, gives the V and J calls here. The sample records about 570,000 distinct CDR3 sequences, about 26% of which are singletons. In total, the top ten clones hold less than 20% of the sample.

The donors were some 39 Caucasian individuals from Russia, aged roughly 6 to 100 years, who were systemically healthy. Each donor gave about 9.2 milliliters of peripheral blood, drawn into EDTA-treated Vacutainer tubes. Ficoll-Paque density-gradient centrifugation was used to isolate PBMCs, with at least 6 million obtained per sample. Trizol reagent was used to extract total RNA from the PBMCs, yielding at least 6 micrograms per sample. Naive CD45RAhigh/CD27high T cell percentages were measured by flow cytometry on a PBMC aliquot from every donor. This entry is derived from a study of blood T cells in healthy people across ages (dated by TCRdb to between 2014 and 2017). Describing the broader study: In model experiments, template switching captured roughly one uniquely barcoded TCR beta cDNA molecule for every two T cells. Using deep sequencing normalized with unique cDNA molecular identifiers, the study measured how TCR beta repertoire diversity changes with age. Four age groups were formed from the donors: young (average 16 years), middle-aged (more than 35), aged (roughly 58) and long-lived (about 80). Donors of different ages were randomly distributed across sequencing lanes to avoid experimental bias. Two additional independent replicas of 1 million unique cDNA reads from the same blood draw were analyzed for two donors (one aged 18 to 30 and one aged 80 or older).

V is cut back by 6 bases and J by 13 bases, with 14 bases in the junction unmatched. Counted from cysteine to phenylalanine, this CDR3 has 15 amino acids. The kept DNA is CDR3 alone, 45 bases in frame from the first base. Looking up the germline V gene yields CDR1 SGHTA and CDR2 FQGTGA. The paper as a whole reports these results and caveats: Because profiling used bulk unsorted PBMCs, naive and antigen-experienced compartments could not be compared conclusively. The long-lived group showed more naive CD4+ T cells, fewer expanded clones and increased TCR diversity than the aged group, suggesting age selection. The CMV infection status of donors was not known, potentially confounding age-related changes in expanded clonotypes. There was a strong correlation between observed TCR beta diversity and the percentage of naive T cells measured by flow cytometry. Observed TCR beta diversity per million T cells fell roughly linearly with age, and a significant reduction was already apparent by age about 38. Estimates of total diversity based on one million sequenced T cells were regarded as lower bounds and as underestimates.

The chain was built from TRBV7-3 and TRBJ2-1; 11 bases in between match TRBD2. Sequencing was carried out using blood. This receptor was identified in a woman between 70 and 85 years old in good health. The DNA sequence is TGTGCCAGCAGTCATTCGATAGCGGGGGGGCCAGAACAGTTCTTC. This translates into CASSHSIAGGPEQFF.